Sequencing of this T cell receptor (beta chain) was carried out in a study of shared clonotypes between healthy human individuals. Whole-study results and caveats: Sorted-subset sequencing was shown by rarefaction to be incomplete despite large depth. Sampling used blood alone; tissue repertoires probably differ.

The naive CD8 fraction comprised CD45RO-negative cells positively selected for CCR7 and excluded terminally differentiated effector memory CD45RA+ cells. For this clone: Its antigen is currently unknown. Other DNA sequences from this sample encode an identical CDR3 as well.

Profiling relied on immunoSEQ multiplex PCR, and the TCRdb table lists in-frame clones only, not all of them. The sample includes approximately 740,000 clones, 90% to 95% of them seen just once. The TCR originated in a man between 25 and 39 years old in good health. Sequenced input: naive CD8+ T cells sorted from blood.

CDR3 protein: CASSSGTSGYNEQFF. CDR3 bases: TGTGCCAGCAGCTCCGGGACTAGCGGATACAATGAGCAGTTCTTC. V gene TRBV7-9 combines with J gene TRBJ2-1; 11 bases align to TRBD2. J gave up 4 bases and V 4 bases, and 3 bases lay outside the gene matches. Germline CDR1 is SEHNR and CDR2 is FQNEAQ (reference sequence). The CDR3 is 15 amino acids.